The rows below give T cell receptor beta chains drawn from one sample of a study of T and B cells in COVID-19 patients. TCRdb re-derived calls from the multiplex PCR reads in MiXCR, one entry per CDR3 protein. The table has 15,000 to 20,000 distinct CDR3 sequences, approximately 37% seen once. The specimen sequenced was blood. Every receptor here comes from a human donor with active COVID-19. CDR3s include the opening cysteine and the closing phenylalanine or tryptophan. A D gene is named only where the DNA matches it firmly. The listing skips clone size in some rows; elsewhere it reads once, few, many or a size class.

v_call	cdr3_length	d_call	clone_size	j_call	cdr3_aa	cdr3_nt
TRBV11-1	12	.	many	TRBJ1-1	CASSPTGLGAFF	TGTGCCAGCAGTCCTACCGGGCTTGGAGCTTTCTTT
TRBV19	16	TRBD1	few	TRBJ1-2	CASSISGQGINYGYTF	TGTGCCAGTAGTATTTCGGGACAGGGCATTAACTATGGCTACACCTTC
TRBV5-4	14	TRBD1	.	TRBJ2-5	CASSRTGRRRTQYF	TGTGCCAGCAGCCGGACAGGGAGGCGTCGGACCCAGTACTTC
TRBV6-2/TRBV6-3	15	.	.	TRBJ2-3	CASGLGAGDTDTQYF	TGTGCCAGCGGGCTCGGGGCTGGGGACACAGATACGCAGTATTTT
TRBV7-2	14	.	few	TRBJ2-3	CASSFLSRRDTQYF	TGTGCCAGCAGCTTCCTTTCCCGCAGGGATACGCAGTATTTT
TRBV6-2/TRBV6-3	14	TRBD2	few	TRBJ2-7	CASNPTSGSYEQYF	TGTGCCAGCAACCCTACTAGCGGCTCCTACGAGCAGTACTTC
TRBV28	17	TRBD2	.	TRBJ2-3	CASSLEALAGGRDTQYF	TGTGCCAGCAGTTTGGAGGCACTAGCGGGGGGCCGGGATACGCAGTATTTT
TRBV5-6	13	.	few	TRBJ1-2	CASSLVRSGGYTF	TGTGCCAGCAGCTTGGTCAGGTCAGGGGGCTACACCTTC
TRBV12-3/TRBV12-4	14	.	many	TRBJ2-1	CASSLGGSDNEQFF	TGTGCCAGCAGTTTGGGGGGTAGCGACAATGAGCAGTTCTTC
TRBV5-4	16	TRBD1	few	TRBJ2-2	CASSGGDRGRTGELFF	TGTGCCAGCAGCGGGGGGGACAGGGGGCGTACCGGGGAGCTGTTTTTT
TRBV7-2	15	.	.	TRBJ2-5	CASTSRRTGAETQYF	TGTGCCAGCACTTCACGGAGGACCGGGGCGGAGACCCAGTACTTC
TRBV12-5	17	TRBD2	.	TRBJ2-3	CASGSGTSGGARDTQYF	TGTGCTAGTGGTTCCGGGACTAGCGGGGGGGCGAGAGATACGCAGTATTTT
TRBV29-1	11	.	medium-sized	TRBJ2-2	CSVGGSGELFF	TGCAGCGTGGGAGGTTCCGGGGAGCTGTTTTTT
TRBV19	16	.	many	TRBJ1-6	CASSIERPQSGSPLHF	TGTGCCAGTAGTATAGAGAGACCTCAGAGCGGTTCACCCCTCCACTTT
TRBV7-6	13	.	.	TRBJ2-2	CASSLVFGGGLFF	TGTGCCAGCAGCTTAGTCTTCGGAGGGGGGCTGTTTTTT
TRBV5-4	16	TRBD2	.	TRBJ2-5	CASSLGLAGGQETQYF	TGTGCCAGCAGCTTGGGACTAGCGGGGGGCCAAGAGACCCAGTACTTC
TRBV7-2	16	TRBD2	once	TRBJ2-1	CASSLSGLAGYNEQFF	TGTGCCAGCAGCTTGTCGGGACTAGCGGGTTACAATGAGCAGTTCTTC
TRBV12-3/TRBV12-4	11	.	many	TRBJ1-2	CASQANYGYTF	TGTGCCAGCCAAGCAAACTATGGCTACACCTTC
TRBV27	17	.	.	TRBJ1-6	CASSRLGVDRLSSPLHF	TGTGCCAGCAGTCGGCTCGGGGTTGATCGGCTGAGTTCACCCCTCCACTTT
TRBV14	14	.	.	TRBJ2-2	CASSQFQVSGELFF	TGTGCCAGCAGCCAATTTCAGGTTTCCGGGGAGCTGTTTTTT
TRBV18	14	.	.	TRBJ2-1	CASSSRTNYNEQFF	TGTGCCAGCTCCTCACGGACTAACTACAATGAGCAGTTCTTC
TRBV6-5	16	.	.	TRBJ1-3	CASSEYSGDGAATIYF	TGTGCCAGCAGTGAATATTCGGGGGATGGGGCAGCCACCATATATTTT
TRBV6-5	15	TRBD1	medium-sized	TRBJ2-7	CASSYSDRGVYEQYF	TGTGCCAGCAGTTACAGCGACAGGGGAGTCTACGAGCAGTACTTC
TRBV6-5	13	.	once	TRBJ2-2	CASYGTNTGELFF	TGTGCCAGCTACGGCACCAACACCGGGGAGCTGTTTTTT
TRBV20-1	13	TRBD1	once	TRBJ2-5	CSALPDREETQYF	TGCAGTGCTCTTCCGGACAGGGAGGAGACCCAGTACTTC
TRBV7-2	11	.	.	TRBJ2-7	CASSQMGKQYF	TGTGCCAGCAGCCAGATGGGGAAACAGTACTTC
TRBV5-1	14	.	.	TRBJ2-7	CASSLPGVVYEQYF	TGCGCCAGCAGCTTACCGGGTGTAGTCTACGAGCAGTACTTC
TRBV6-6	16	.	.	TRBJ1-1	CASSYDRTGMNTEAFF	TGTGCCAGCAGTTACGACCGAACAGGGATGAACACTGAAGCTTTCTTT
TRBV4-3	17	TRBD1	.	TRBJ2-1	CASSQVGQGVSYNEQFF	TGCGCCAGCAGCCAAGTGGGACAGGGAGTCTCCTACAATGAGCAGTTCTTC
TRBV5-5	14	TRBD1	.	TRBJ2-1	CASSLSGQGHEQFF	TGTGCCAGCAGCTTGTCGGGACAGGGGCATGAGCAGTTCTTC
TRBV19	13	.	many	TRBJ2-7	CASSPSRGYEQYF	TGTGCCAGTAGTCCTTCCAGGGGCTACGAGCAGTACTTC